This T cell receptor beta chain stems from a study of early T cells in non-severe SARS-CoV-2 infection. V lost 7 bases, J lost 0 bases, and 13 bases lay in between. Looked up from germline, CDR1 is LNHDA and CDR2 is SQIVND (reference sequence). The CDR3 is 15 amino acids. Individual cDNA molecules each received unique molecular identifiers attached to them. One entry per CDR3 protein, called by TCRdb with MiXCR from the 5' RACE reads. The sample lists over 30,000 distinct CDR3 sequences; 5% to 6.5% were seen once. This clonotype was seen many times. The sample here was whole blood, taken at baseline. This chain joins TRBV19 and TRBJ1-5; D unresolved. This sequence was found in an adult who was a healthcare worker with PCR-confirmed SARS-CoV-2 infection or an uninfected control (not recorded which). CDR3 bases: TGTGCCAGTAAGTTTGCGGGGAATAGCAATCAGCCCCAGCATTTT. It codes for CASKFAGNSNQPQHF.